This T cell receptor beta chain was found in a study of blood T cell repertoires in COVID-19. Germline CDR1 DFQATT, CDR2 SNEGSKA (reference sequence). This CDR3 is 16 amino acids long. V was clipped by 3 bases and J by 2 bases, with 20 bases between them. Sequencing was performed with immunoSEQ multiplex PCR; in TCRdb, only in-frame clones are kept and a portion is missing. The sample consists of around 330,000 clones, about nine tenths of them appearing once. The sequence was obtained from a man aged 60-69 years who had recovered from COVID-19. The specimen was PBMCs or T cells enriched from blood (not recorded which). The chain is built from TRBV20-1 and TRBJ2-7, with D uncertain. CDR3 sequence (DNA): TGCAGTGCTAGTCTTTCCCCCCGGGTGCCACCCTACGAGCAGTACTTC. Residues: CSASLSPRVPPYEQYF.